Listed below are T cell receptor beta chains from one sample, sequenced in a study of monozygotic twins with inflammatory bowel disease. TCRdb reanalyzed the 5' RACE reads, giving one entry per CDR3 protein sequence and no DNA. This table lists approximately 400,000 distinct CDR3 sequences. Sequenced: blood. The receptors derive from a human donor with ulcerative colitis or Crohn's disease, or a healthy co-twin of an affected twin (not recorded which). CDR3s include the opening cysteine and the closing phenylalanine or tryptophan.

TRBV7-9	TRBJ2-3	CASSPPRVAGSPTQYF
TRBV28	TRBJ2-7	CASSLSRLGGRNEQYF
TRBV6-5	TRBJ2-3	CASSYKRADPDSTDTQYF
TRBV27	TRBJ2-7	CASSLSGSGDYEQYF
TRBV9	TRBJ2-1	CASSEPLGQGWNNEQFF
TRBV7-2	TRBJ2-1	CASTKATGSYNEQFF
TRBV6-2/TRBV6-3	TRBJ1-5	CASSYYGGNQPQHF
TRBV5-1	TRBJ1-6	CASRTTADSPLHF
TRBV3-1	TRBJ2-5	CASSQSRGQETQYF
TRBV20-1	TRBJ2-7	CSARPGTRAYEQYF
TRBV18	TRBJ2-1	CASSPGRDEQFF
TRBV12-3/TRBV12-4	TRBJ1-1	CASSLPDQGDTEAFF
TRBV28	TRBJ2-5	CASRSQRGAKETQYF
TRBV25-1	TRBJ2-7	CASSRPGTGVEQYF
TRBV12-3/TRBV12-4	TRBJ2-2	CASSLSDPGGELFF
TRBV12-3/TRBV12-4	TRBJ2-7	CASSPLGWYEQYF
TRBV25-1	TRBJ2-1	CASRLDNYNEQFF
TRBV7-9	TRBJ2-7	CASSPRQAGAEQYF
TRBV21-1	TRBJ2-1	CASSGGELYNEQFF
TRBV5-1	TRBJ1-5	CASSSGQGGNQPQHF
TRBV10-3	TRBJ1-5	CAISGAEDQPQHF
TRBV7-9	TRBJ2-7	CARTGGYEQYF
TRBV12-3/TRBV12-4	TRBJ1-5	CASTKDSLPRDGDSNQPQHF
TRBV11-1	TRBJ2-1	CASSFKAYIRQGDEQFF
TRBV11-2	TRBJ2-7	CASSLGTSYEQYF
TRBV18	TRBJ2-7	CASSTGTSQRYEQYF
TRBV20-1	TRBJ2-5	CSATELAGGSVTQYF
TRBV18	TRBJ2-5	CASSRVPGVSQETQYF
TRBV4-2	TRBJ1-4	CASSQAPESQATNEKLFF
TRBV12-3/TRBV12-4	TRBJ1-2	CASSTGQALPYGYTF
TRBV29-1	TRBJ1-2	CSVEDHGQGFNYGYTF
TRBV11-3	TRBJ2-4	CASSPTTGGEGDIQYF
TRBV7-7	TRBJ2-1	CASSLGGVGPYNEQFF
TRBV9	TRBJ2-1	CASSVGGGAEYNEQFF
TRBV12-3/TRBV12-4	TRBJ2-2	CASKNSVDTGELFF
TRBV10-3	TRBJ1-2	CAISESTGDGYTF
TRBV27	TRBJ2-7	CASSLEGGGYEQYF
TRBV27	TRBJ2-1	CASSLFSDRGYNEQFF
TRBV7-2	TRBJ1-3	CASSRGQGARNTIYF
TRBV7-9	TRBJ1-1	CASSRASGGNTEAFF
TRBV11-1	TRBJ2-1	CASSLPGASSYNEQFF
TRBV13	TRBJ1-5	CASSTKQGNGNQPQHF
TRBV30	TRBJ1-6	CARDADTSNSPLHF
TRBV5-1	TRBJ2-3	CASSFDRAIALSTDTQYF
TRBV9	TRBJ2-7	CASSGPTSSYEQYF